Sequencing of this TCR beta chain was carried out in a study of T cell responses to AZD1222 COVID-19 vaccine. General study points: Donors were mostly white British, more females; clonal diversity possibly underestimated. Rises in breadth and depth of Spike-specific TCRs came after two AZD1222 doses. Reportedly, nearly half the spike-specific TCRs target unmutated variant regions.

Trimming removed 4 bases from V and 6 bases from J; junction bases left unmatched: 9. CDR1 LGHDT and CDR2 YNNKEL come from the germline V gene (reference sequence). The CDR3 runs to 14 residues. Remarks on this clone: Its specificity is not known.

Sequencing used immunoSEQ multiplex PCR; TCRdb keeps in-frame clones, though not all of them. The sample has 200,000 or so clones, almost 95% seen once; the top ten hold roughly 9.2%. The J gene is TRBJ2-7, the V gene TRBV3-1 (or the pseudogene TRBV3-2); 7 bases line up with TRBD1. The receptor was isolated from an adult in good health. Source: peripheral blood, taken on day 0 of AZD1222 vaccination. The CDR3 sequence: CASSRGQGVIEQYF. The CDR3 DNA reads TGTGCCAGCAGCCGCGGTCAGGGGGTAATCGAGCAGTACTTC.